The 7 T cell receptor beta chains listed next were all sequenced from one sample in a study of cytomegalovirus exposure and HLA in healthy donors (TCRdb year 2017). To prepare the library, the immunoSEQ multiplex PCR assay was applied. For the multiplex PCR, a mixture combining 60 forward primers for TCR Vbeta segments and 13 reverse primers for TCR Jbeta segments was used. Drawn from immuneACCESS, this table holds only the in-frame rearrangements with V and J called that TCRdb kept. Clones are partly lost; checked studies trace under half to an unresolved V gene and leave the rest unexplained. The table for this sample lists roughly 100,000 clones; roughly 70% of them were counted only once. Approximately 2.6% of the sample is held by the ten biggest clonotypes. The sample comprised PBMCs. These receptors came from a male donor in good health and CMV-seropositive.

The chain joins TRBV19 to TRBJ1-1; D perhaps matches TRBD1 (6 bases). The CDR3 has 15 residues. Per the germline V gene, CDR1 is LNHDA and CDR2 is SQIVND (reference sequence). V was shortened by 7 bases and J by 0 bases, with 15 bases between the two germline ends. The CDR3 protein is CASTPLDSMNTEAFF. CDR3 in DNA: TGTGCCAGTACCCCTCTGGACAGCATGAACACTGAAGCTTTCTTT.

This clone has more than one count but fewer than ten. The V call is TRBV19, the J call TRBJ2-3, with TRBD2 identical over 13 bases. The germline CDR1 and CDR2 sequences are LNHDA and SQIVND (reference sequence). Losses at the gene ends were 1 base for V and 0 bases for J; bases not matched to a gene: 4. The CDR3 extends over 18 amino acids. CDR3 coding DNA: TGTGCCAGTAGTATAGGACTAGCGGGGGGTCTAAGCACAGATACGCAGTATTTT. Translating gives CASSIGLAGGLSTDTQYF.

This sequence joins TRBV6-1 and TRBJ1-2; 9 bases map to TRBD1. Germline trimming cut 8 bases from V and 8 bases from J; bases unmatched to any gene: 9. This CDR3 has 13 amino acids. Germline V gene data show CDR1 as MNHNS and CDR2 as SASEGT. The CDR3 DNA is TGTGCCAGCTTCAGGGACAGGGTCGGAGGCTACACCTTC. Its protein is CASFRDRVGGYTF.

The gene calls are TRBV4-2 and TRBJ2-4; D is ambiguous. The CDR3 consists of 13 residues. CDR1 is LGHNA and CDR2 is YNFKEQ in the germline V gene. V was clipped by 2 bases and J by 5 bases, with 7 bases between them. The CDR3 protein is CASSQIGENIQYF. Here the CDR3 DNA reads TGTGCCAGCAGCCAAATCGGAGAAAACATTCAGTACTTC.

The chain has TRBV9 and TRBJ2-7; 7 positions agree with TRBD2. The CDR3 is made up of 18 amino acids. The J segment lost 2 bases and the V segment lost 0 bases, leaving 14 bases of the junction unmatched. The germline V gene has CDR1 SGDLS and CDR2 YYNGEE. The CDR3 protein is CASSVVAGDVTRTYEQYF. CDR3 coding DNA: TGTGCCAGCAGCGTAGTTGCGGGAGATGTAACCCGGACCTACGAGCAGTACTTC.

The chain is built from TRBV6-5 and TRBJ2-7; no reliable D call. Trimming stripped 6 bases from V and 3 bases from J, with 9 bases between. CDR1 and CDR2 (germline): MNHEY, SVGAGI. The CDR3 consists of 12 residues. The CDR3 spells CASSYPGYEQYF. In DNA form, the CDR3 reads TGTGCCAGCAGCTATCCCGGCTACGAGCAGTACTTC.

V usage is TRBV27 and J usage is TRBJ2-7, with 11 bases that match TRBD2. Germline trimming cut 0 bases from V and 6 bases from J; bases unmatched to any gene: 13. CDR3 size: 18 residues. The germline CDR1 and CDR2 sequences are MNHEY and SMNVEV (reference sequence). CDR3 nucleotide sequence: TGTGCCAGCAGTTTATCCCCTAGCGGGAGGTTTCCTCCTGGCGAGCAGTACTTC. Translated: CASSLSPSGRFPPGEQYF.